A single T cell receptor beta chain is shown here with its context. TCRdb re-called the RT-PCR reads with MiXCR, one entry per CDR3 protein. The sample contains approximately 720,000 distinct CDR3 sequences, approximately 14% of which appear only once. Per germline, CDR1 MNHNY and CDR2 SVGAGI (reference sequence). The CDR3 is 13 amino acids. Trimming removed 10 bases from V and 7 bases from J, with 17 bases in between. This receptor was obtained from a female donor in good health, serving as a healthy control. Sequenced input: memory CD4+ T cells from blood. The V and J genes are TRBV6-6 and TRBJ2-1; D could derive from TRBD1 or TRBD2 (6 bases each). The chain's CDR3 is CATAVEGGNEQFF. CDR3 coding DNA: TGTGCCACCGCGGTGGAGGGGGGTAATGAGCAGTTCTTC.